This entry describes one T cell receptor (beta chain). The antigen is unknown. As the template, RNA transcripts were used to amplify TCR beta CDR3 regions. The authors performed first-round RT-PCR with HTBI primers and then a second-round multiplex PCR. TCRdb independently ran MiXCR on the multiplex PCR reads; one entry per CDR3 protein. Of some 210,000 distinct CDR3 sequences listed, under 30% are singletons. This CDR3 has 14 residues. V lost 8 bases and J 1 base, leaving 14 bases between the germline ends. The germline V gene has CDR1 MNHNS and CDR2 SASEGT. If patients had other autoimmune diseases, uncontrolled infections, pregnancy or lactation, they were excluded. This sample was taken from a study of Graves' ophthalmopathy and Graves' hyperthyroidism. General observations from the study: The model forecast ophthalmopathy progression, reaching under 71% sensitivity and around 75% specificity.

This TCR derives from a man aged 50 to 59 with Graves' ophthalmopathy. Material: peripheral blood. V gene TRBV6-1 combines with J gene TRBJ1-1, with D unclear. The CDR3 here is CASLDRGSNTEAFF. The CDR3 DNA reads TGTGCCAGCTTAGATCGGGGTTCGAACACTGAAGCTTTCTTT.